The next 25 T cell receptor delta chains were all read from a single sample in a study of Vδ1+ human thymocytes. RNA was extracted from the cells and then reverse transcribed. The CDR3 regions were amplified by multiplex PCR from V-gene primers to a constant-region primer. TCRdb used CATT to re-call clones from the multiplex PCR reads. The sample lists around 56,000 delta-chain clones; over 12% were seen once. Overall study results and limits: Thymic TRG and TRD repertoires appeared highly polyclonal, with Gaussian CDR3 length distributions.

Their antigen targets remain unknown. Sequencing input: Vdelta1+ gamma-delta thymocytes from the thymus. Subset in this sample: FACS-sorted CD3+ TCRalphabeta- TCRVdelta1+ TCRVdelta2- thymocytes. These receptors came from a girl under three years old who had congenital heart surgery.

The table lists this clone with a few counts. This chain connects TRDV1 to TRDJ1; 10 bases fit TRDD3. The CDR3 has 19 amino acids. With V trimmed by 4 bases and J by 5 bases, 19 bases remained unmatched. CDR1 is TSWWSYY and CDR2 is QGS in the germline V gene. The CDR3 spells CALGGSRKQNWGIQDKLIF. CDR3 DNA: TGTGCTCTTGGGGGTTCCAGGAAACAAAACTGGGGGATTCAGGATAAACTCATCTTT.

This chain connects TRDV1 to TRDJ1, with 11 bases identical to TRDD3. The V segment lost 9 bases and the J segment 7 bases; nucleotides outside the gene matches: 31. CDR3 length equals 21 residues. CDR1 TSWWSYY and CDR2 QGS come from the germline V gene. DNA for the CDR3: TGTGCTCTCCACCACAGCCTTCCTATCGATCCAAGCAACTGGGGGATATCTAAACTCATCTTT. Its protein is CALHHSLPIDPSNWGISKLIF.

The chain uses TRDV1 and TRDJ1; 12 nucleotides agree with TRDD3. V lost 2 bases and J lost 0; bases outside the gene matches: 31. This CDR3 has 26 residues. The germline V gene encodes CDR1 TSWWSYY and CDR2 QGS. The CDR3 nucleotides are TGTGCTCTTGGGGAAAAAGAGTGTGACTACTACCGAGTACTGGGGGATACTGGGCGGTACACCGATAAACTCATCTTT. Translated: CALGEKECDYYRVLGDTGRYTDKLIF.

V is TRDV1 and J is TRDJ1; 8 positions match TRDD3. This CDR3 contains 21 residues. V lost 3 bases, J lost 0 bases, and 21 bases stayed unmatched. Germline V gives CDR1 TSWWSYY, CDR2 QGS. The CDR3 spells CALGELPAGGIGRGYTDKLIF. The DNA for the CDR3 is TGTGCTCTTGGGGAGCTTCCTGCAGGGGGGATAGGAAGGGGCTACACCGATAAACTCATCTTT.

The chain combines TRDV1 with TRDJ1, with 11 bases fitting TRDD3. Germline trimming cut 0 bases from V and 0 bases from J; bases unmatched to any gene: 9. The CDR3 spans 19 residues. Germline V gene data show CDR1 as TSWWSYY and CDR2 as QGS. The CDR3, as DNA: TGTGCTCTTGGGGAACTACTGGGGGATATCCTTTCGTACACCGATAAACTCATCTTT. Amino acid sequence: CALGELLGDILSYTDKLIF.

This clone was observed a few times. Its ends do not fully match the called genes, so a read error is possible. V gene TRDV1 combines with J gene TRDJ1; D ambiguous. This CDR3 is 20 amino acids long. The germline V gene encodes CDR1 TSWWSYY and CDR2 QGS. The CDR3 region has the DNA TGTGCTCTTGGGGAACTATGCCCTCAAGTACTCCTCTTGTACACCGATAAACCCATCTTT. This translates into CALGELCPQVLLLYTDKPIF.

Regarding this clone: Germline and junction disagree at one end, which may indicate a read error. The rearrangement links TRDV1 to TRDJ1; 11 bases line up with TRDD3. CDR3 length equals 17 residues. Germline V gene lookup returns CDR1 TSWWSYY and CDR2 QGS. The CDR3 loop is CALGKLGGYGETDKLIF. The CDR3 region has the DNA TGTGCTCTTGGGAAACTTGGGGGATACGGCGAGACCGATAAACTCATCTTT.

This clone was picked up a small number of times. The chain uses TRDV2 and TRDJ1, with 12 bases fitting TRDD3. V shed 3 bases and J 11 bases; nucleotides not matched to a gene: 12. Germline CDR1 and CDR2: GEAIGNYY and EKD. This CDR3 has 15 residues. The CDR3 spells CACDSNWGILDSLIF. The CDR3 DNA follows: TGTGCCTGTGACTCTAACTGGGGGATACTCGACTCTCTCATCTTT.

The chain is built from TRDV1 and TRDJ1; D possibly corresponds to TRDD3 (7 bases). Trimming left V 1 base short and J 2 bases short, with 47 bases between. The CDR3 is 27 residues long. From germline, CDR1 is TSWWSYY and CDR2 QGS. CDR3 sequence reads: CALGEQLHRRLPPRGWGPPVGTDKLIF. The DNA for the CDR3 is TGTGCTCTTGGGGAACAGTTACATCGTCGCCTTCCCCCTCGGGGCTGGGGGCCCCCGGTGGGAACCGATAAACTCATCTTT.

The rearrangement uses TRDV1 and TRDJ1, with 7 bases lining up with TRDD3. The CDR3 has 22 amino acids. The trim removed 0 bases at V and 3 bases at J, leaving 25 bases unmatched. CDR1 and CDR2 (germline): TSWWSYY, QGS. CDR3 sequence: CALGELARPTFDGDRGPDKLIF. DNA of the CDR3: TGTGCTCTTGGGGAACTCGCGCGCCCTACGTTCGACGGGGATAGGGGGCCCGATAAACTCATCTTT.

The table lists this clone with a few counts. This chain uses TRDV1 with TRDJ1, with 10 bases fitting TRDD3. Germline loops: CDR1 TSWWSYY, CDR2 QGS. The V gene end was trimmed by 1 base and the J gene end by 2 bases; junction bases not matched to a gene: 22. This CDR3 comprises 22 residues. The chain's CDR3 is CALGEHTQPSHGGYANTDKLIF. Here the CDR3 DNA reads TGTGCTCTTGGGGAACATACCCAACCCTCACACGGGGGATACGCAAATACCGATAAACTCATCTTT.

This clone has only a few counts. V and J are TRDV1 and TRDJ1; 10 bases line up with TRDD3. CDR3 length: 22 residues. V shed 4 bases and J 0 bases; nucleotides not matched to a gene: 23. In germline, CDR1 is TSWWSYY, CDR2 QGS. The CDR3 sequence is CALGAAPGPVLGDSRYTDKLIF. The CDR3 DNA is TGTGCTCTTGGGGCAGCCCCAGGGCCCGTACTGGGGGATTCTAGGTACACCGATAAACTCATCTTT.

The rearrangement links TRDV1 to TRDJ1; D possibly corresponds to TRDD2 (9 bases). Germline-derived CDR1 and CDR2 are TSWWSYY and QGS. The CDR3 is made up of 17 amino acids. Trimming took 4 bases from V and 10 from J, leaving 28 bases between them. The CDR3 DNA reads TGTGCTCTTGGGGCCCTTCCTACGTCTTGTGGGGATACTTTACTCATCTTT. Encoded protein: CALGALPTSCGDTLLIF.

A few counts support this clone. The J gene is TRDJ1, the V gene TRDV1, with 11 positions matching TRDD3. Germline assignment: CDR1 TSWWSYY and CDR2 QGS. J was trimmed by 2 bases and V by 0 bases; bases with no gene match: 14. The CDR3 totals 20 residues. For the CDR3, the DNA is TGTGCTCTTGGGGAACTGGATGCTCACTACTGGGGGATAGGAACCGATAAACTCATCTTT. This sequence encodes CALGELDAHYWGIGTDKLIF.

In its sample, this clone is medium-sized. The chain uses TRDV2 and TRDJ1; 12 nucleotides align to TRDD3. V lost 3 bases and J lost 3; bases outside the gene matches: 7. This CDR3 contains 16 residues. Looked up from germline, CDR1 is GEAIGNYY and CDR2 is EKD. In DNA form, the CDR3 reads TGTGCCTGTGACCAGTACTGGGGGATACTTGCCGATAAACTCATCTTT. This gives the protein CACDQYWGILADKLIF.

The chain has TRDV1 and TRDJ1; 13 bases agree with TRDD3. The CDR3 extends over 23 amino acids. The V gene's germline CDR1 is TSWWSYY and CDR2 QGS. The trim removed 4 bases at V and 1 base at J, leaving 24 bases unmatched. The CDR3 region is CALGGYPPRSRTGGYAGTDKLIF. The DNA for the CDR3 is TGTGCTCTTGGGGGATACCCCCCCCGTTCCCGGACTGGGGGATACGCTGGCACCGATAAACTCATCTTT.

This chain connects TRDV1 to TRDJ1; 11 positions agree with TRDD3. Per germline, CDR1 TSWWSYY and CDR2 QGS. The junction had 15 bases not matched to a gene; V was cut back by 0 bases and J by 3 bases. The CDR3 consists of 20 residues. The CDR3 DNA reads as TGTGCTCTTGGGGAACTATACTACGATGGGGGATACGAAACATCCGATAAACTCATCTTT. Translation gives CALGELYYDGGYETSDKLIF.

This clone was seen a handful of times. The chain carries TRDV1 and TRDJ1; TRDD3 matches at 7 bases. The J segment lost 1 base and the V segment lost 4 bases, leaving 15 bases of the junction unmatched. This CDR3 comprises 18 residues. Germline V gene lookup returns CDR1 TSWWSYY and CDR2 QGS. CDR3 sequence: CALGGSRLLGPVTDKLIF. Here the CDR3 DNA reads TGTGCTCTTGGGGGCTCCAGGTTACTGGGGCCGGTCACCGATAAACTCATCTTT.

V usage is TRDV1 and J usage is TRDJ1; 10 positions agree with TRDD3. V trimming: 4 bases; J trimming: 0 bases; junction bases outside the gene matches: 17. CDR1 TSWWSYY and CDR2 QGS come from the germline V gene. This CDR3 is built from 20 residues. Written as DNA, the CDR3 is TGTGCTCTTGGGGGTGCCGCCGTCCCGTACTGGGGGATCGACACCGATAAACTCATCTTT. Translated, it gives CALGGAAVPYWGIDTDKLIF.

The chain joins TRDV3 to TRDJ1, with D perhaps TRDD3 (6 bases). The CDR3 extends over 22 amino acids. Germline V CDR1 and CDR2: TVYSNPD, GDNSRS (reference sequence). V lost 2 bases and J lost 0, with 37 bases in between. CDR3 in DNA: TGTGCCTTTTGCCCCTGGGGTTACGTCCCCACTACACTACTGGGAGACACCGATAAACTCATCTTT. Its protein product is CAFCPWGYVPTTLLGDTDKLIF.

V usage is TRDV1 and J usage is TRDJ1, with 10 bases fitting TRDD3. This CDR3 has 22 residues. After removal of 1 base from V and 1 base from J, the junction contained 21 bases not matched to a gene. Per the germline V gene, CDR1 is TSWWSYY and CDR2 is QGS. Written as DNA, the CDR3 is TGTGCTCTTGGGGAACGGGTCTTCCCCCTAACTGGGGGATCTGAGGGCACCGATAAACTCATCTTT. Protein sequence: CALGERVFPLTGGSEGTDKLIF.

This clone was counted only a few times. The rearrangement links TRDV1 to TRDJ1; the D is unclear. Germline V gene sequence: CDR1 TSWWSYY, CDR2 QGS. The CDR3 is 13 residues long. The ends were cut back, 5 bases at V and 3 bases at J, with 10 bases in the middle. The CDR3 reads CALGLHEADKLIF. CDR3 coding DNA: TGTGCTCTTGGGCTACACGAGGCCGATAAACTCATCTTT.

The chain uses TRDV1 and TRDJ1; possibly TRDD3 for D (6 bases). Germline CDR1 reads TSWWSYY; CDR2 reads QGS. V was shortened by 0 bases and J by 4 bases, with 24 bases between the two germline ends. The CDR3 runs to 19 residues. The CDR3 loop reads CALGELPRLRGCAGDKLIF. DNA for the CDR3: TGTGCTCTTGGGGAACTACCCCGGCTGAGGGGATGTGCGGGCGATAAACTCATCTTT.

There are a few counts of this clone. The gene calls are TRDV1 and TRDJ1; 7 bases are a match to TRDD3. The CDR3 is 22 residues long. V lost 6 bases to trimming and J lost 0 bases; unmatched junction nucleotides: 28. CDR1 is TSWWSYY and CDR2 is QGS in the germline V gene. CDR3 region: CALGTRIQMGEPRPLYTDKLIF. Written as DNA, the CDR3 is TGTGCTCTTGGCACTCGGATCCAGATGGGGGAACCCCGGCCCTTGTACACCGATAAACTCATCTTT.

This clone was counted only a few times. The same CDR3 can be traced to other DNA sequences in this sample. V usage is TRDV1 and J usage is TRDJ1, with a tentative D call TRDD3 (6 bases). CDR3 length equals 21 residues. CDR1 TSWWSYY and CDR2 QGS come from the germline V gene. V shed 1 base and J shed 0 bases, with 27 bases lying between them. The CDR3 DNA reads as TGTGCTCTTGGGGAACGCCTAAGACGTACTGGGCTCTCGGGTTACACCGATAAACTCATCTTT. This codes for CALGERLRRTGLSGYTDKLIF.